The present TCR beta chain was sequenced within a study of cytomegalovirus exposure and HLA in healthy donors. Primers: 60 Vbeta forward and 13 Jbeta reverse. Data came from immunoSEQ multiplex PCR; TCRdb stores just in-frame clones and leaves some out. The data show about 200,000 clones, and the top ten clones hold 1.1%. Each donor's status was that of a healthy bone marrow donor. On this clone itself: No antigen is known for it.

Findings and limits, study-wide: Later analysis identified a missense DCLRE1C variant that was linked to TCR beta V- and J-gene trimming. It was reported that TCR beta sequences correctly inferred the HLA-A and HLA-B alleles for most subjects. The classifier reportedly diagnosed cytomegalovirus status with high sensitivity and specificity.

The specimen was PBMCs. The clonotype comes from a girl aged 2 to 9 in good health and CMV-seropositive.

CDR3 nucleotides: TGTGCCAGCAGCGAAGGGGGCTTGAACACTGAAGCTTTCTTT. Translating gives CASSEGGLNTEAFF. The J gene is TRBJ1-1, the V gene TRBV4-2; 7 bases are shared with TRBD1. The CDR3 spans 14 residues. The germline V gene has CDR1 LGHNA and CDR2 YNFKEQ. V dropped 5 bases and J dropped 0; count of bases not matched to a gene: 3.